This section outlines one T cell receptor (beta chain) sequence together with its context. Participants spanned ages about 18 to 90 years and resided in roughly 22 US areas. Allocation to cohorts depended on clinical history reported by the participants. Germline CDR1 SEHNR, CDR2 FQNEAQ (reference sequence). V dropped 2 bases and J dropped 6 bases, with 7 bases sitting between them. The CDR3 spans 13 residues. These data are taken from a study of blood T cell repertoires in COVID-19. Here immunoSEQ multiplex PCR was the method, and the copy in TCRdb shows in-frame clones only, minus some. Of about 430,000 clones in the sample, approximately 90% are singletons; the top ten hold roughly 1.4%.

The sample taken for sequencing was PBMCs or T cells enriched from blood (not recorded which). The sequence was obtained from a woman aged 18 to 35 who had been exposed to COVID-19. The chain joins TRBV7-9 to TRBJ1-4; D remains ambiguous. The CDR3 bases are TGTGCCAGCAGCTTACGAGGGTATGAAAAACTGTTTTTT. Its protein is CASSLRGYEKLFF.